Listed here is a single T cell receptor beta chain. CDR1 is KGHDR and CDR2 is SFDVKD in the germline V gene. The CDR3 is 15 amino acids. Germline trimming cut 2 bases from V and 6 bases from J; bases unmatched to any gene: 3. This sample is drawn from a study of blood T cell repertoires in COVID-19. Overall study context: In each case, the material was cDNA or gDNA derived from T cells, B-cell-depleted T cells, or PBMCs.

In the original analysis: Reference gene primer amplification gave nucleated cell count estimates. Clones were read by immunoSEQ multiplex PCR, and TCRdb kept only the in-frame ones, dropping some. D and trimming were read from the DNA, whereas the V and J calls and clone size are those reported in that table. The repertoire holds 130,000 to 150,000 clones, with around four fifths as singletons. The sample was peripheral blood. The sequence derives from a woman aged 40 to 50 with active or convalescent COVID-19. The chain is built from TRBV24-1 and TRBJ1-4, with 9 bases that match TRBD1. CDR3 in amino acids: CATSDSRDRDEKLFF. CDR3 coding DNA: TGTGCCACCAGTGATTCTCGGGACAGGGATGAAAAACTGTTTTTT.